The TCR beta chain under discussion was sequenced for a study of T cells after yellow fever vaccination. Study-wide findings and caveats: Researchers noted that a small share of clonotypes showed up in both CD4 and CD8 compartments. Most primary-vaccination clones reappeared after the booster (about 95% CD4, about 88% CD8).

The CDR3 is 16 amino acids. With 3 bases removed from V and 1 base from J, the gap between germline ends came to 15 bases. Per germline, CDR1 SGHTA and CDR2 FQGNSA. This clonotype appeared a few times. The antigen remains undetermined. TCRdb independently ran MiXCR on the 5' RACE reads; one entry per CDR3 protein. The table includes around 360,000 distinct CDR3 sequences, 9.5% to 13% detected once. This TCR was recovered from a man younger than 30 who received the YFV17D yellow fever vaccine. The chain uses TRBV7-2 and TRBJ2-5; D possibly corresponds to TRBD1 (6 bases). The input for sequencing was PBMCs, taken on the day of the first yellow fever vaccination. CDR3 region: CASSLTPQGGQETQYF. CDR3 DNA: TGTGCCAGCAGCTTGACTCCTCAAGGGGGCCAAGAGACCCAGTACTTC.